Following are 18 T cell receptor beta chains from one sample sequenced in a study of T-cell reconstitution after alpha-beta-depleted transplantation in children (dated by TCRdb to 2016 to 2017). Library preparation employed PCR. Sequencer: Illumina HiSeq 2500. TCR library preparation used molecular barcoding, with unique molecular identifiers applied to normalize quantification of the TCRbeta repertoire. The raw public data were reprocessed by TCRdb itself: fastp quality trimming at Q25, MiXCR clonotype calling, in-frame beta chains only. Entries are consolidated by CDR3 protein sequence, retaining the most common genes and DNA. In this sample the table shows over 150,000 distinct CDR3 sequences, about 6% of which occur a single time. Together, the top ten hold around 4.1% of the sample. The sample's treatment or condition, from its label and the paper: allogeneic hematopoietic cell transplantation with graft depleted of TCRalphabeta T cells and CD19 B cells.

The sequencing used PBMCs, collected before TCRalphabeta/CD19-depleted stem cell transplant. The receptors were sampled from a girl under two years old with combined immunodeficiency, due to receive a stem cell transplant.

This clonotype occurred many times. V and J are TRBV7-8 and TRBJ2-1, with TRBD1 identical over 9 bases. The V gene end was trimmed by 6 bases and the J gene end by 3 bases; junction bases not matched to a gene: 3. The germline V gene encodes CDR1 SGHVS and CDR2 FQNEAQ. The CDR3 is made up of 14 amino acids. CDR3 DNA sequence: TGTGCCAGCAGGCAGACAGGGGGCTACAATGAGCAGTTCTTC. This translates into CASRQTGGYNEQFF.

The chain carries TRBV28 and TRBJ2-3; maybe TRBD2 (5 bases). Germline values: CDR1 MDHEN, CDR2 SYDVKM. V lost 5 bases, J lost 3 bases, and 12 bases lay in between. The CDR3 extends over 14 amino acids. The CDR3 bases are TGTGCCAGCAGTGTGGACCGGAGGACAGATACGCAGTATTTT. Protein product: CASSVDRRTDTQYF.

This clonotype came up many times. The chain joins TRBV3-1 to TRBJ2-2, with 8 bases matching TRBD1. The junction had 5 bases not matched to a gene; V was cut back by 4 bases and J by 1 base. The V gene's germline CDR1 is LGHDT and CDR2 YNNKEL (reference sequence). The CDR3 is 16 residues long. CDR3 sequence (DNA): TGTGCCAGCAGCCGACCGGACAGGGTGAACACCGGGGAGCTGTTTTTT. Protein: CASSRPDRVNTGELFF.

This clonotype was seen many times. The rearrangement links TRBV5-4 to TRBJ2-7; TRBD1 agrees at 9 bases. The J segment lost 6 bases and the V segment lost 3 bases, leaving 1 base of the junction unmatched. The germline CDR1 and CDR2 sequences are SGHNT and YYREEE (reference sequence). The CDR3 is made up of 12 amino acids. The chain's CDR3 is CASSWTGAEQYF. DNA for the CDR3: TGTGCCAGCAGCTGGACAGGGGCCGAGCAGTACTTC.

This clonotype appeared many times. This chain links TRBV7-8 with TRBJ2-5, with unresolved D. The V and J ends lost 4 bases and 3 bases respectively, with 9 bases between them. The CDR3 consists of 13 residues. CDR1 and CDR2 (germline): SGHVS, FQNEAQ. As DNA, the CDR3 is TGTGCCAGCAGCTCCCGGAAAAAAGAGACCCAGTACTTC. Amino acid sequence: CASSSRKKETQYF.

This clonotype came up many times. The rearrangement joins TRBV7-3 to TRBJ1-1; possible D gene TRBD1, 5 bases. Germline-derived CDR1 and CDR2 are SGHTA and FQGTGA. The V end was cut by 0 bases, the J end by 3 bases, with 11 bases between. This CDR3 has 15 amino acids. Written as DNA, the CDR3 is TGTGCCAGCAGCTTAACGTCAGGGTTGGACACTGAAGCTTTCTTT. It translates to CASSLTSGLDTEAFF. Based on the CDR3 plus reference TRBV7-3 and TRBJ1-1, the full variable domain is GAGVSQTPSNKVTEKGKYVELRCDPISGHTALYWYRQSLGQGPEFLIYFQGTGAADDSGLPNDRFFAVRPEGSVSTLKIQRTERGDSAVYLCASSLTSGLDTEAFFGQGTRLTVV.

This clonotype was seen repeatedly, ten times or more. This chain joins TRBV6-5 and TRBJ2-7; 8 bases map to TRBD1. Losses at the gene ends were 9 bases for V and 4 bases for J; bases not matched to a gene: 11. Germline CDR1 and CDR2: MNHEY and SVGAGI. This CDR3 is 14 amino acids long. The CDR3 DNA sequence: TGTGCCAGTAATCCGGGACAGGCCTCTTACGAGCAGTACTTC. Translation: CASNPGQASYEQYF.

About this clonotype itself: A much more abundant neighbour one base away suggests this may be a read error. The V and J genes are TRBV4-3 and TRBJ2-3; D uncertain. In germline, CDR1 is LGHNA, CDR2 YSLEER. The CDR3 runs 15 residues. CDR3 bases: TGCGCCAGCAGCCAAGATCTGGCGGAAACAGATACGCAGTTTTTT. Translating it yields CASSQDLAETDTQFF.

This clonotype occurred many times. The rearrangement links TRBV5-4 to TRBJ2-5; 12 bases match TRBD2. CDR3 size: 17 residues. Germline loops: CDR1 SGHNT, CDR2 YYREEE (reference sequence). With 1 base clipped from V and 5 bases from J, the junction kept 9 bases outside the gene matches. The CDR3 reads CASSLNGLAGGMETQYF. The CDR3 DNA sequence: TGTGCCAGCAGCTTGAACGGGCTAGCGGGAGGGATGGAGACCCAGTACTTC.

This clonotype was observed many times. The V call is TRBV2, the J call TRBJ2-5; the match to TRBD2 covers 9 bases. With V trimmed by 6 bases and J by 2 bases, 4 bases remained unmatched. Germline V gene lookup returns CDR1 SNHLY and CDR2 FYNNEI. The CDR3 totals 14 residues. CDR3 in DNA: TGTGCCAGCAGGGACGCGGGAGGGCAAGAGACCCAGTACTTC. It translates to CASRDAGGQETQYF.

The sample holds many counts of this clonotype. The chain recombines TRBV12-5 with TRBJ2-1, with a possible D match to TRBD1 (5 bases). The length of the CDR3 is 17 residues. Germline CDR1 and CDR2: LGHNT and FRNRAP. V lost 0 bases to trimming and J lost 4 bases, with 16 bases between them. This CDR3 reads CASGLVLDTTGYNEQFF. CDR3 coding DNA: TGTGCTAGTGGTTTGGTACTGGACACCACCGGGTACAATGAGCAGTTCTTC.

This clonotype was detected many times. This chain links TRBV20-1 with TRBJ1-5; D gene unclear. V was trimmed by 1 base and J by 5 bases, leaving 9 bases between them. The germline gives CDR1 DFQATT, CDR2 SNEGSKA (reference sequence). CDR3 size: 13 residues. DNA of the CDR3: TGCAGTGCTAGAGGGCTCAGTGATCAGCCCCAGCATTTT. It specifies CSARGLSDQPQHF.

The sample holds many counts of this clonotype. The chain recombines TRBV29-1 with TRBJ1-1, with 7 bases identical to TRBD1. Looked up from germline, CDR1 is SQVTM and CDR2 is ANQGSEA. The CDR3 runs 10 residues. Losses at the gene ends were 5 bases for V and 11 bases for J; bases not matched to a gene: 5. The CDR3 is CSVWTGWAFF. The CDR3 DNA follows: TGCAGCGTTTGGACAGGCTGGGCTTTCTTT.

V gene TRBV30 combines with J gene TRBJ2-7; 11 bases are a match to TRBD1. This CDR3 is built from 15 residues. Looked up from germline, CDR1 is GTSNPN and CDR2 is SVGIG (reference sequence). J was trimmed by 2 bases and V by 1 base; bases with no gene match: 4. The CDR3 protein is CAWSAGQGATYEQYF. CDR3 sequence (DNA): TGTGCCTGGAGTGCCGGACAGGGGGCAACCTACGAGCAGTACTTC.

This clonotype showed up many times. The chain recombines TRBV4-2 with TRBJ2-7, with TRBD1 as a possible D gene (6 bases). Germline loops: CDR1 LGHNA, CDR2 YNFKEQ. With 0 bases removed from V and 8 bases from J, the gap between germline ends came to 11 bases. The CDR3 has 13 residues. CDR3 region: CASSQDFWDKQYF. DNA for the CDR3: TGTGCCAGCAGCCAAGATTTTTGGGACAAGCAGTACTTC.

This clonotype was recorded many times. The V call is TRBV7-9, the J call TRBJ2-1; 15 positions match TRBD2. Germline V gives CDR1 SEHNR, CDR2 FQNEAQ (reference sequence). The CDR3 contains 18 residues. V dropped 6 bases and J dropped 1; count of bases not matched to a gene: 7. The CDR3 spells CASSPGTSGRTSYNEQFF. In DNA, the CDR3 is TGTGCCAGCAGTCCCGGGACTAGCGGGAGGACGTCCTACAATGAGCAGTTCTTC.

This clonotype has at least ten counts. The chain combines TRBV29-1 with TRBJ2-7; D is unresolved. Trimming shortened V by 6 bases and J by 3 bases, and 9 bases separated the two germline ends. Germline CDR1 is SQVTM and CDR2 is ANQGSEA. The CDR3 spans 11 residues. This CDR3 is CSVDTDYEQYF. CDR3 in DNA: TGCAGCGTAGACACAGACTACGAGCAGTACTTC.

This clonotype was detected ten times or more. The chain couples TRBV29-1 to TRBJ1-1; weak D call: TRBD1 (5 bases). Germline V CDR1 and CDR2: SQVTM, ANQGSEA. V lost 5 bases and J lost 8, with 12 bases in between. The CDR3 length is 11 residues. CDR3 amino acids: CSVSRDAEAFF. The CDR3 nucleotides are TGCAGCGTTTCCCGGGACGCCGAAGCTTTCTTT.